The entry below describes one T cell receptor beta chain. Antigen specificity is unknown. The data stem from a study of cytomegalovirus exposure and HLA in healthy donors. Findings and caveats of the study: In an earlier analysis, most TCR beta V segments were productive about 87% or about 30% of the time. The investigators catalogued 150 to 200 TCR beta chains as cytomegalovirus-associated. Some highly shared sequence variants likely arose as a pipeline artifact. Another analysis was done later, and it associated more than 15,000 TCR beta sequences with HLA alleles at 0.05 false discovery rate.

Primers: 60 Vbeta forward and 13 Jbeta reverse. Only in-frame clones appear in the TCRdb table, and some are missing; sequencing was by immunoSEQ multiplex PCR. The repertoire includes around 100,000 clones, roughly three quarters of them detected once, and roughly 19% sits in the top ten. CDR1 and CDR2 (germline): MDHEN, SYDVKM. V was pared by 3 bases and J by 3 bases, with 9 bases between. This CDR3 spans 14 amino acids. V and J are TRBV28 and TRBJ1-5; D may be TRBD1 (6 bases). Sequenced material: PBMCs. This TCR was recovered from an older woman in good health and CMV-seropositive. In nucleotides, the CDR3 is TGTGCCAGCAGTTTGCAGGGGACCAATCAGCCCCAGCATTTT. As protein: CASSLQGTNQPQHF.